What follows is one T cell receptor (beta chain) and its context. This sample is part of a study of blood T cell repertoires in COVID-19. The wider study: The samples span acute and convalescent COVID-19 from the United States, Italy and Spain.

The method was immunoSEQ multiplex PCR; TCRdb's version includes in-frame clones alone and lacks a portion of them. The repertoire holds about 360,000 clones, with roughly 86% as singletons. The sequenced sample was peripheral blood. The source of this sequence is a human donor in a cohort sampled during active COVID-19.

CDR3 bases: TGCGCCAGCAGCAGCACAGGGTCCGGGGCCAACGTCCTGACTTTC. Encoded protein: CASSSTGSGANVLTF. The chain combines TRBV5-1 with TRBJ2-6; weak D call: TRBD1 (6 bases). The CDR3 length is 15 residues. Germline loops: CDR1 SGHRS, CDR2 YFSETQ. V was shortened by 4 bases and J by 4 bases, with 12 bases between the two germline ends.